This TCR beta chain appears in the sequencing data of a study of regulatory T cells in long-lasting Graves disease. Broader study findings: Analyses excluded thyroid tissue, covering peripheral blood alone. Persistent disease preferred TRBV28, TRBJ1-2 and TRBJ2-5; new disease, TRBV20-1 and TRBJ2-1.

The CDR3 has 13 residues. Per the germline V gene, CDR1 is LNHNV and CDR2 is YYDKDF (reference sequence). The V and J ends lost 7 bases and 2 bases, in that order; junction bases with no gene match: 3. Time point: newly diagnosed GD, antithyroid drugs for less than 3 months. PBMCs were the source of the RNA used for TCR sequencing. A peripheral blood sample, around 8.5 milliliters in volume, was drawn into EDTA tubes. Sequencing libraries for TCR beta were prepared with iRepertoire HTBI primers and Arm-PCR of CDR3 regions. Via MiXCR, TCRdb re-called the multiplex PCR reads, giving one row per CDR3 protein. The sample holds about 540,000 distinct CDR3 sequences, roughly 14% seen once. This clonotype appeared a few times. As yet, its antigen is unknown. The sample was also reused in another study, on T cells in Graves' hyperthyroidism and ophthalmopathy.

The sequence was obtained from a man aged 25 to 40 with Graves disease. The sequenced sample was peripheral blood mononuclear cells (PBMCs), obtained at new diagnosis, from a patient treated with antithyroid drugs. J is TRBJ2-3 and V is TRBV15, with 7 bases that match TRBD1. This CDR3 reads CATKDRFTDTQYF. CDR3 nucleotides: TGTGCCACCAAGGACAGGTTCACAGATACGCAGTATTTT.